The source of this T cell receptor (beta chain) is a study of cytomegalovirus exposure and HLA in healthy donors. Study in general: Of about 400 genotyped donors, approximately 80% clustered with self-reported Caucasian donors.

60 Vbeta and 13 Jbeta primers were used in PCR. Source study methods: In a later analysis, the count reached some 83 million unique TCR beta chains, with around 11 million shared. Assay: immunoSEQ multiplex PCR; the TCRdb copy retains only in-frame clones and omits some. That table supplies the V and J calls and clone size; D and trimming were determined from the DNA. The data contain over 150,000 clones, roughly 77% of them singletons. Details on this clone: The antigen remains undetermined.

The CDR3 totals 18 residues. V lost 0 bases and J lost 2, with 17 bases in between. CDR1 LGHNT and CDR2 FRNRAP come from the germline V gene. The study, taken as a whole, reports: The authors later found TCR association rates varying by HLA locus, with DRB1 most and HLA-C fewest. Clonal expansion was found to be greater in HLA-associated TCR beta chains than in equally common others in a later analysis.

V usage is TRBV12-5 and J usage is TRBJ1-5; the D gene is possibly TRBD1 (6 bases). This sequence originates from a woman aged 18-29 years in good health and CMV-seronegative. Sequencing was carried out using PBMCs. CDR3 residues: CASGLVPNRVGGNQPQHF. The DNA of the CDR3 is TGTGCTAGTGGTTTGGTTCCAAACAGGGTCGGTGGCAATCAGCCCCAGCATTTT.